These 28 T cell receptor beta chains originate from one sample sequenced in a study of blood T cell repertoires in COVID-19. Clones were read by immunoSEQ multiplex PCR, and TCRdb kept only the in-frame ones, dropping some. This repertoire shows under 300,000 clones, more than 85% found once; its top ten account for more than 6.5%. The sequenced sample was peripheral blood. These receptor sequences come from a woman between 65 and 79 years old with active or convalescent COVID-19.

The chain employs TRBV9 and TRBJ1-2, with D tentatively TRBD1 (5 bases). CDR3 length: 19 residues. Germline lookup yields CDR1 SGDLS and CDR2 YYNGEE. Deletions cut 0 bases from V and 5 bases from J, with 26 bases between. CDR3 sequence: CASSVEGKGAAGLPYGYTF. In DNA, the CDR3 is TGTGCCAGCAGCGTAGAGGGGAAAGGGGCCGCCGGTTTACCTTATGGCTACACCTTC.

V usage is TRBV6-5 and J usage is TRBJ1-1; D is unresolved. Trimming removed 0 bases at V and 6 bases at J, with 14 bases between. Germline CDR1 and CDR2: MNHEY and SVGAGI. The CDR3 extends over 15 amino acids. The DNA of the CDR3 is TGTGCCAGCAGTTACTCAGGAAATAAGGGAGCTGAAGCTTTCTTT. It specifies CASSYSGNKGAEAFF.

This clone has only one observation. This chain joins TRBV27 and TRBJ2-7; 7 nucleotides line up with TRBD1. Germline CDR1 reads MNHEY; CDR2 reads SMNVEV (reference sequence). J lost 2 bases, V lost 6 bases, and 7 bases had no gene match. The CDR3 loop spans 14 amino acids. The CDR3 DNA reads as TGTGCCAGCAGCCAACAGACAGGGCCCTACGAGCAGTACTTC. Protein: CASSQQTGPYEQYF.

The CDR3 nucleotides are TGTGCCAGCAGCTTCGGACAGGTCTATGGCTACACCTTC. The encoded protein is CASSFGQVYGYTF. The gene calls are TRBV11-2 and TRBJ1-2; TRBD1 agrees at 7 bases. J gave up 4 bases and V 3 bases, and 2 bases lay outside the gene matches. CDR1 and CDR2 (germline): SGHAT, FQNNGV. This CDR3 comprises 13 residues. Full variable domain (rest looked up from reference TRBV11-2 and TRBJ1-2): EAGVAQSPRYKIIEKRQSVAFWCNPISGHATLYWYQQILGQGPKLLIQFQNNGVVDDSQLPKDRFSAERLKGVDSTLKIQPAKLEDSAVYLCASSFGQVYGYTFGSGTRLTVV.

The chain has TRBV19 and TRBJ2-2; 8 bases map to TRBD2. The CDR3 extends over 15 amino acids. Looked up from germline, CDR1 is LNHDA and CDR2 is SQIVND (reference sequence). J was trimmed by 4 bases and V by 4 bases; bases with no gene match: 5. The CDR3 reads CASSTRGTSTGELFF. The CDR3 DNA sequence: TGTGCCAGTAGTACCAGAGGGACTAGCACCGGGGAGCTGTTTTTT.

This clone has just a few counts. The rearrangement links TRBV3-1 (or the pseudogene TRBV3-2) to TRBJ2-6, with 7 bases identical to TRBD1. Germline-derived CDR1 and CDR2 are LGHDT and YNNKEL (reference sequence). The CDR3 is 16 amino acids. V lost 4 bases to trimming and J lost 2 bases; unmatched junction nucleotides: 5. This chain's CDR3 is CASSLLTGAGANVLTF. CDR3 sequence (DNA): TGTGCCAGCAGCCTTCTAACAGGGGCTGGGGCCAACGTCCTGACTTTC.

The gene calls are TRBV3-1 (or the pseudogene TRBV3-2) and TRBJ1-6, with D possibly matching TRBD1 (6 bases). Deletions cut 9 bases from V and 2 bases from J, with 17 bases between. Germline CDR1 is LGHDT and CDR2 is YNNKEL (reference sequence). The CDR3 is 16 residues long. The chain's CDR3 is CASTGTPNPYNSPLHF. CDR3 bases: TGTGCCAGTACCGGGACACCAAACCCCTATAATTCACCCCTCCACTTT.

The chain uses TRBV24-1 and TRBJ2-5; tentative D call: TRBD1 (7 bases). Germline loops: CDR1 KGHDR, CDR2 SFDVKD. The ends were cut back, 3 bases at V and 4 bases at J, with 14 bases in the middle. This CDR3 is built from 15 residues. CDR3 sequence (DNA): TGTGCCACCAGTGATGGGGGTCAGGGGGGAGAGACCCAGTACTTC. Amino acid sequence: CATSDGGQGGETQYF.

The chain carries TRBV14 and TRBJ2-5; TRBD1 aligns across 7 bases. The CDR3 sequence is 13 residues long. Germline lookup yields CDR1 SGHDN and CDR2 FVKESK. V trimming: 4 bases; J trimming: 2 bases; junction bases outside the gene matches: 1. The CDR3 region is CASSPGQQETQYF. The CDR3, as DNA: TGTGCCAGCAGCCCGGGACAGCAAGAGACCCAGTACTTC.

In its sample, this clone was seen a few times. The rearrangement joins TRBV6-6 to TRBJ1-2; weak D call: TRBD1 (6 bases). Trimming left V 4 bases short and J 7 bases short, with 22 bases between. Germline CDR1 reads MNHNY; CDR2 reads SVGAGI (reference sequence). The CDR3 length is 16 residues. As DNA, the CDR3 is TGTGCCAGCAGTTCCCGGCAGGGGACCCCTTCGGTTGGCTACACCTTC. Translation: CASSSRQGTPSVGYTF.

This clone was counted once. The chain has TRBV18 and TRBJ2-3; 8 nucleotides agree with TRBD1. The CDR3 totals 16 residues. Trimming took 3 bases from V and 0 from J; bases not matched to a gene: 5. CDR1 KGHSH and CDR2 LQKENI come from the germline V gene. The CDR3 spells CASSPGQGLSTDTQYF. DNA of the CDR3: TGTGCCAGCTCACCCGGACAGGGCCTTAGCACAGATACGCAGTATTTT.

J is TRBJ1-5 and V is TRBV12-3 or TRBV12-4; D not certain. This CDR3 is built from 12 residues. Trimming removed 5 bases from V and 4 bases from J, with 6 bases in between. The chain's CDR3 is CASSPTNQPQHF. The CDR3, as DNA: TGTGCCAGCAGTCCCACTAATCAGCCCCAGCATTTT.

This chain uses TRBV6-7 with TRBJ1-5; D is ambiguous. Being an ORF, TRBV6-7 has a function that is uncertain. The CDR3 is 15 residues long. Trimming removed 5 bases from V and 4 bases from J, with 15 bases in between. The CDR3, as DNA: TGTGCCAGCAGTCGGTTGTCCCAGGAAAATCAGCCCCAGCATTTT. Its translation: CASSRLSQENQPQHF.

This clone was counted a single time. The chain has TRBV19 and TRBJ1-5; 8 bases line up with TRBD1. The CDR3 runs to 15 residues. Germline loops: CDR1 LNHDA, CDR2 SQIVND (reference sequence). The trim removed 5 bases at V and 3 bases at J, leaving 6 bases unmatched. The CDR3 protein is CASSRGDRFNQPQHF. The CDR3 DNA reads TGTGCCAGTAGTCGGGGGGACAGGTTCAATCAGCCCCAGCATTTT.

The V gene is TRBV6-2 or TRBV6-3, the J gene TRBJ2-7; 8 nucleotides match TRBD1. With V trimmed by 6 bases and J by 4 bases, 5 bases remained unmatched. This CDR3 has 13 residues. The V gene's germline CDR1 is MNHEY and CDR2 SVGEGT. In nucleotides, the CDR3 is TGTGCCAGCAGCGGACAGGGTACATACGAGCAGTACTTC. This gives the protein CASSGQGTYEQYF.

This clone was observed a few times. The chain has TRBV4-2 and TRBJ2-2; 7 bases line up with TRBD1. Germline V gene sequence: CDR1 LGHNA, CDR2 YNFKEQ. This CDR3 has 15 residues. Trimming removed 2 bases from V and 7 bases from J; junction bases left unmatched: 7. CDR3 residues: CASSQIQGSDGELFF. CDR3 DNA sequence: TGTGCCAGCAGCCAAATACAGGGGTCCGACGGGGAGCTGTTTTTT.

The V and J genes are TRBV6-2 or TRBV6-3 and TRBJ1-5, with D possibly matching TRBD1 (6 bases). CDR3 size: 19 residues. V dropped 5 bases and J dropped 3 bases, with 26 bases sitting between them. Germline CDR1 MNHEY, CDR2 SVGEGT. The CDR3 DNA is TGTGCCAGCAGTAGGCTGGGGACACAGCTCGGGTCTAACAATCAGCCCCAGCATTTT. Translation gives CASSRLGTQLGSNNQPQHF.

This clone was detected many times. The CDR3 nucleotides read TGTGCCAGCAGCAAAGAGCGGGTTGAAGCTTTCTTT. Translating it yields CASSKERVEAFF. The chain joins TRBV7-9 to TRBJ1-1; D gene unclear. Germline CDR1 and CDR2: SEHNR and FQNEAQ (reference sequence). Trimming removed 5 bases from V and 7 bases from J, with 11 bases in between. The CDR3 is 12 amino acids. Full variable domain (remainder filled in from reference TRBV7-9 and TRBJ1-1): DTGVSQNPRHKITKRGQNVTFRCDPISEHNRLYWYRQTLGQGPEFLTYFQNEAQLEKSRLLSDRFSAERPKGSFSTLEIQRTEQGDSAMYLCASSKERVEAFFGQGTRLTVV.

The rearrangement uses TRBV5-8 and TRBJ1-1, with unresolved D. Trimming stripped 4 bases from V and 0 bases from J, with 10 bases between. In germline, CDR1 is SGHTS, CDR2 YDEGEE. The CDR3 sequence is 14 residues long. CDR3 loop: CASSPGLLNTEAFF. The CDR3, as DNA: TGTGCCAGCAGCCCCGGACTGTTGAACACTGAAGCTTTCTTT.

This clone was observed once. The gene calls are TRBV7-2 and TRBJ1-1; the match to TRBD1 covers 7 bases. The V gene end was trimmed by 2 bases and the J gene end by 7 bases; junction bases not matched to a gene: 7. The germline V gene has CDR1 SGHTA and CDR2 FQGNSA. The CDR3 loop spans 14 amino acids. The CDR3 loop is CASSLYQGVIEAFF. CDR3 nucleotide sequence: TGTGCCAGCAGCTTATACCAGGGGGTCATTGAAGCTTTCTTT.

CDR3 coding DNA: TGTGCCAGTAGTGGACTAGCAGATACGCAGTATTTT. This gives the protein CASSGLADTQYF. V is TRBV19 and J is TRBJ2-3; the match to TRBD2 covers 7 bases. This CDR3 has 12 amino acids. The J segment lost 4 bases and the V segment lost 5 bases, leaving 0 bases of the junction unmatched. CDR1 is LNHDA and CDR2 is SQIVND in the germline V gene (reference sequence).

The CDR3: CASSVATGSPLHF. For the CDR3, the DNA is TGTGCCAGCAGCGTAGCTACAGGGTCACCCCTCCACTTT. The V and J genes are TRBV9 and TRBJ1-6; TRBD1 might be the D (6 bases). CDR3 length: 13 residues. V gave up 0 bases and J gave up 10 bases, with 8 bases separating them. Germline CDR1 is SGDLS and CDR2 is YYNGEE.

The chain couples TRBV6-5 to TRBJ1-3; TRBD1 agrees at 7 bases. There are 14 residues in the CDR3. The junction had 6 bases not matched to a gene; V was cut back by 7 bases and J by 3 bases. Germline V gene sequence: CDR1 MNHEY, CDR2 SVGAGI. The CDR3, as DNA: TGTGCCAGCACCCGGGACAGACTTGGAAACACCATATATTTT. Translation gives CASTRDRLGNTIYF.

The CDR3 DNA reads TGTGCCAGCAGTTACGGGGGCGCAGGTAATCAGCCCCAGCATTTT. Translation gives CASSYGGAGNQPQHF. The gene calls are TRBV6-5 and TRBJ1-5; D perhaps matches TRBD1 (6 bases). With 2 bases removed from V and 4 bases from J, the gap between germline ends came to 12 bases. Germline V lookup: CDR1 MNHEY, CDR2 SVGAGI. The CDR3 spans 15 residues.

The chain joins TRBV2 to TRBJ2-6, with unresolved D. CDR1 SNHLY and CDR2 FYNNEI come from the germline V gene. The CDR3 has 14 amino acids. V was trimmed by 2 bases and J by 3 bases, leaving 5 bases between them. The CDR3, as DNA: TGTGCCAGCAGTGAATATAGTGGGGCCAACGTCCTGACTTTC. Amino acid sequence: CASSEYSGANVLTF.

The chain carries TRBV19 and TRBJ1-5, with D possibly matching TRBD1 (6 bases). CDR1 and CDR2 from the germline V gene are LNHDA and SQIVND (reference sequence). The CDR3 extends over 15 amino acids. V lost 5 bases to trimming and J lost 6 bases, with 17 bases between them. Here the CDR3 DNA reads TGTGCCAGTAGTCCCGGGACAAGGGTACCTCAGCCCCAGCATTTT. Translated: CASSPGTRVPQPQHF.

This clone was seen only once. This chain connects TRBV14 to TRBJ2-1, with D perhaps matching TRBD2 (6 bases). The germline CDR1 and CDR2 sequences are SGHDN and FVKESK. The CDR3 is 14 amino acids. The V and J ends lost 3 bases and 0 bases respectively, with 6 bases between them. In DNA, the CDR3 is TGTGCCAGCAGCCAGGGGGGCTCCTACAATGAGCAGTTCTTC. Translation gives CASSQGGSYNEQFF.

V gene TRBV7-9 combines with J gene TRBJ1-5; 9 bases fit TRBD1. This CDR3 contains 15 residues. Germline assignment: CDR1 SEHNR and CDR2 FQNEAQ (reference sequence). V lost 1 base, J lost 5 bases, and 3 bases stayed unmatched. The CDR3 sequence: CASSLGDRAYQPQHF. The CDR3 coding sequence is TGTGCCAGCAGCTTAGGGGACAGGGCTTATCAGCCCCAGCATTTT.